This T cell receptor beta chain came from a study of cytomegalovirus exposure and HLA in healthy donors. General study results and limits: Rarity marked most TCR sequences, yet some public TCRs occurred in many donors. Sequence variants that were highly shared formed a cluster that was likely a sequencing artifact. A later analysis reported that several of the most significant clusters appeared to be linked to common viral pathogens, among them Epstein-Barr virus. Reports credit the classifier with highly specific, highly sensitive diagnosis of cytomegalovirus status.

Looked up from germline, CDR1 is SGHRS and CDR2 is YFSETQ. This CDR3 contains 14 residues. V shed 5 bases, J shed 2 bases, and the junction held 4 bases outside the gene matches. Details on this clone: The antigen is undetermined.

The PCR was carried out with 60 Vbeta primers and 13 Jbeta primers. Assay used: immunoSEQ multiplex PCR; TCRdb lists only in-frame clones, some missing. The sample lists about 130,000 clones, 80% to 85% occurring once. The rearrangement uses TRBV5-1 and TRBJ2-3; TRBD2 aligns across 8 bases. The material sequenced was PBMCs. The clonotype originates from a man between 18 and 29 years old in good health and CMV-seronegative. The CDR3 protein is CASRAGAVTDTQYF. DNA of the CDR3: TGCGCCAGCAGAGCGGGGGCTGTCACAGATACGCAGTATTTT.